This TCR beta chain was identified in a study of cytomegalovirus exposure and HLA in healthy donors. About the research overall: Earlier, 95 million to 130 million unique TCR beta sequences were recovered from approximately 180 million T cells by an analysis. Out of 398 genotyped donors, less than 90% belonged to the Caucasian-associated ancestry cluster. Findings of the study overall: Sequencing likely caused a cluster of highly shared sequence variants.

This clone has only a few counts. The antigen remains unidentified. The CDR3 consists of 10 residues. Germline CDR1 and CDR2: SEHNR and FQNEAQ (reference sequence). The study ran its PCR with 60 Vbeta and 13 Jbeta primers. Profiling relied on immunoSEQ multiplex PCR, and the TCRdb table lists in-frame clones only, not all of them. The top ten clones hold around 1.5% of a sample with 150,000 or so clones, roughly four fifths of them seen once. The chain joins TRBV7-9 to TRBJ2-5; TRBD2 aligns across 7 bases. Sequenced: PBMCs. This clonotype was sampled from a female donor in good health and CMV-seronegative. Here the CDR3 DNA reads TGTGCATGGGAGGGAGAGACCCAGTACTTC. Encoded protein: CAWEGETQYF.